The TCR beta chain described here comes from a study of blood T cells in healthy people across ages. The CDR3 is 16 amino acids. The J segment lost 7 bases and the V segment lost 7 bases, leaving 15 bases of the junction unmatched. Germline CDR1 reads SNHLY; CDR2 reads FYNNEI. A second roughly 6 to 12 cycle PCR used barcoded and J-beta primers. TCRdb passed the 5' RACE reads through MiXCR, listing each CDR3 protein once. Altogether about 780,000 distinct CDR3 sequences are present, 35% to 60% being singletons, with the ten largest covering 15% to 20%. The sequencing sample was made of blood. This TCR derives from a man of 80 years or more in good health. This chain joins TRBV2 and TRBJ2-1; 8 nucleotides align to TRBD2. CDR3 loop: CASNREGPQLGNEQFF. CDR3 DNA: TGTGCCAGCAACCGGGAGGGACCGCAATTGGGTAATGAGCAGTTCTTC.